What follows are 24 T cell receptor beta chains derived from one specimen sequenced in a study of T cells in Graves' hyperthyroidism and ophthalmopathy. There were TCR beta CDR3 regions amplified from RNA transcripts. An initial round of RT-PCR targeting the TCR CDR3 relied on the HTBI primer set. TCRdb used MiXCR to reprocess the multiplex PCR reads, holding one entry per CDR3 protein. The sample carries under 550,000 distinct CDR3 sequences, 15% to 20% recorded once. Sequencing was done on a sample of blood. These receptor sequences come from a man aged 35 to 55 with Graves' ophthalmopathy.

This clonotype appeared many times. The chain has TRBV30 and TRBJ1-2; D uncertain. The CDR3 has 16 amino acids. The germline V gene encodes CDR1 GTSNPN and CDR2 SVGIG (reference sequence). Trimming stripped 3 bases from V and 5 bases from J, with 22 bases between. The CDR3 spells CAWRRSGGNMLYGYTF. CDR3 DNA sequence: TGTGCCTGGAGAAGGTCTGGAGGAAATATGTTGTATGGCTACACCTTC.

The table lists this clonotype with a few counts. The rearrangement uses TRBV11-2 and TRBJ2-2; possibly TRBD1 for D (7 bases). With 5 bases removed from V and 3 bases from J, the gap between germline ends came to 25 bases. The CDR3 is made up of 19 amino acids. The germline CDR1 and CDR2 sequences are SGHAT and FQNNGV. CDR3 DNA: TGTGCCAGCAGCGGACCCCACCCCCCATCAGGGGGGTACACCGGGGAGCTGTTTTTT. As protein: CASSGPHPPSGGYTGELFF.

Points on this clonotype: This may be a read error, as it is one base from a much larger clone. The chain couples TRBV2 to TRBJ2-1, with 8 bases fitting TRBD2. The CDR3 length is 14 residues. Germline V gives CDR1 SNHLY, CDR2 FYNNEI. As DNA, the CDR3 is TGTGCCAGCAGCCCCGGGGGGGGGTTTGGTGAGCGGTTCTTC. Translation: CASSPGGGFGERFF.

The chain joins TRBV6-1 to TRBJ2-7; 8 nucleotides match TRBD2. The germline V gene encodes CDR1 MNHNS and CDR2 SASEGT. V dropped 3 bases and J dropped 2; count of bases not matched to a gene: 6. There are 15 residues in the CDR3. In nucleotides, the CDR3 is TGTGCCAGCAGTGATCCGGGACTAGTTGCCTACGAGCAGTACTTC. Its translation: CASSDPGLVAYEQYF.

Details on this clonotype: Germline and junction disagree at one end, which may indicate a read error. V is TRBV6-1 and J is TRBJ2-2; a weak D match, TRBD2 (5 bases). The germline V gene has CDR1 MNHNS and CDR2 SASEGT. The CDR3 runs 12 residues. CDR3 sequence (DNA): TGTGCCAGCAGAATAGGCACCGGGGAGCCGTTTTTT. Protein sequence: CASRIGTGEPFF.

The chain has TRBV7-9 and TRBJ2-5, with 7 nucleotides matching TRBD2. The trim removed 3 bases at V and 4 bases at J, leaving 8 bases unmatched. The germline CDR1 and CDR2 sequences are SEHNR and FQNEAQ (reference sequence). The CDR3 totals 15 residues. The chain's CDR3 is CASSLLLAEIETQYF. CDR3 DNA sequence: TGTGCCAGCAGCTTGTTGCTAGCGGAGATAGAGACCCAGTACTTC.

The chain links TRBV5-1 to TRBJ2-5, with 8 bases that match TRBD2. Trimming removed 1 base from V and 4 bases from J; junction bases left unmatched: 6. Germline V gene sequence: CDR1 SGHRS, CDR2 YFSETQ. This CDR3 region has 15 residues. The CDR3 spells CASSLTGGASETQYF. DNA of the CDR3: TGCGCCAGCAGCTTGACGGGGGGGGCATCAGAGACCCAGTACTTC. Full variable domain (rest looked up from reference TRBV5-1 and TRBJ2-5): KAGVTQTPRYLIKTRGQQVTLSCSPISGHRSVSWYQQTPGQGLQFLFEYFSETQRNKGNFPGRFSGRQFSNSRSEMNVSTLELGDSALYLCASSLTGGASETQYFGPGTRLLVL.

The rearrangement links TRBV7-3 to TRBJ2-1, with 11 bases identical to TRBD1. After removal of 2 bases from V and 15 bases from J, the junction contained 6 bases not matched to a gene. The germline V gene has CDR1 SGHTA and CDR2 FQGTGA. The CDR3 has 13 amino acids. The CDR3 protein is CASSLLGQGGLFF. The CDR3 DNA sequence: TGTGCCAGCAGCTTACTGGGACAGGGGGGTTTGTTCTTC.

The rearrangement links TRBV5-6 to TRBJ2-1; 8 bases agree with TRBD1. The germline V gene encodes CDR1 SGHDT and CDR2 YYEEEE. Trimming at V came to 3 bases and at J to 3 bases, leaving 20 bases not matched to a gene. The CDR3 length is 20 residues. The CDR3: CASSSYGQGPSQSLYNEQFF. The DNA for the CDR3 is TGTGCCAGCAGCTCCTATGGACAGGGCCCCTCCCAGTCTCTCTACAATGAGCAGTTCTTC. Combining the CDR3 with reference TRBV5-6 and TRBJ2-1 gives the whole variable domain DAGVTQSPTHLIKTRGQQVTLRCSPKSGHDTVSWYQQALGQGPQFIFQYYEEEERQRGNFPDRFSGHQFPNYSSELNVNALLLGDSALYLCASSSYGQGPSQSLYNEQFFGPGTRLTVL.

The table lists this clonotype with many counts. The chain has TRBV15 and TRBJ1-2; D is ambiguous. This CDR3 has 13 amino acids. Deletions cut 0 bases from V and 6 bases from J, with 8 bases between. CDR1 and CDR2 from the germline V gene are LNHNV and YYDKDF (reference sequence). CDR3 protein: CATSRDRLDGYTF. The CDR3 DNA is TGTGCCACCAGCAGAGATCGGTTGGATGGCTACACCTTC.

This clonotype has at least ten counts. V usage is TRBV6-6 and J usage is TRBJ1-1; D may be TRBD1 (5 bases). This CDR3 is built from 12 residues. Germline CDR1 MNHNY, CDR2 SVGAGI (reference sequence). Trimming removed 2 bases at V and 4 bases at J, with 5 bases between. The chain's CDR3 is CASSYGGTEAFF. CDR3 DNA sequence: TGTGCCAGCAGTTACGGGGGCACTGAAGCTTTCTTT.

The rearrangement joins TRBV4-3 to TRBJ2-3; 11 bases fit TRBD1. The ends lost 4 bases at V and 3 bases at J; junction bases unmatched: 3. In germline, CDR1 is LGHNA, CDR2 YSLEER. The CDR3 loop spans 15 amino acids. CDR3 protein: CASSPDRGQTDTQYF. CDR3 DNA: TGCGCCAGCAGCCCGGACAGGGGGCAGACAGATACGCAGTATTTT.

This chain connects TRBV9 to TRBJ1-6, with TRBD1 identical over 7 bases. Germline V gene data show CDR1 as SGDLS and CDR2 as YYNGEE. The ends lost 6 bases at V and 9 bases at J; junction bases unmatched: 12. The CDR3 runs 15 residues. DNA of the CDR3: TGTGCCAGCAACCTAGACAGGGCGGACTCTTCACCCCTCCACTTT. Translated, it gives CASNLDRADSSPLHF.

This clonotype was picked up many times. V is TRBV20-1 and J is TRBJ1-5; TRBD1 agrees at 7 bases. This CDR3 comprises 15 residues. Germline lookup yields CDR1 DFQATT and CDR2 SNEGSKA (reference sequence). Unmatched junction bases numbered 11, after V lost 6 bases and J lost 3 bases. In DNA, the CDR3 is TGCAGTGCACTTAAACCGGGACAGCCCAATCAGCCCCAGCATTTT. As protein: CSALKPGQPNQPQHF.

A single count supports this clonotype. The chain combines TRBV20-1 with TRBJ2-3; D may be TRBD2 (6 bases). V was shortened by 2 bases and J by 4 bases, with 10 bases between the two germline ends. The CDR3 runs to 13 residues. Germline lookup yields CDR1 DFQATT and CDR2 SNEGSKA (reference sequence). The CDR3, as DNA: TGCAGTGCTAGAATGGGCGGGGCAGATACGCAGTATTTT. Amino acid sequence: CSARMGGADTQYF.

This clonotype was observed many times. V gene TRBV3-1 combines with J gene TRBJ2-1, with 9 bases lining up with TRBD2. The CDR3 extends over 14 amino acids. The germline V gene encodes CDR1 LGHDT and CDR2 YNNKEL (reference sequence). V shed 6 bases and J 3 bases; nucleotides not matched to a gene: 3. The CDR3 nucleotides read TGTGCCAGCAGGCCTAGCGGGGTCTACAATGAGCAGTTCTTC. Amino acid sequence: CASRPSGVYNEQFF.

Only a few counts were recorded for this clonotype. The V call is TRBV6-5, the J call TRBJ1-2, with TRBD1 identical over 12 bases. In germline, CDR1 is MNHEY, CDR2 SVGAGI. With 2 bases clipped from V and 5 bases from J, the junction kept 3 bases outside the gene matches. The CDR3 spans 15 residues. The CDR3 sequence is CASSYRGQGAYGYTF. CDR3 nucleotides: TGTGCCAGCAGTTACCGGGGACAGGGGGCTTATGGCTACACCTTC.

This clonotype came up many times. This sequence joins TRBV7-2 and TRBJ2-7, with unresolved D. This CDR3 spans 14 amino acids. The germline V gene has CDR1 SGHTA and CDR2 FQGNSA. V was trimmed by 5 bases and J by 7 bases, leaving 18 bases between them. The CDR3 sequence: CASSVGPSNTEQYF. CDR3 nucleotides: TGTGCCAGCAGCGTAGGCCCCTCTAATACGGAGCAGTACTTC.

This clonotype was found many times. The rearrangement uses TRBV18 and TRBJ2-1, with D perhaps matching TRBD1 (6 bases). The CDR3 length is 15 residues. From germline, CDR1 is KGHSH and CDR2 LQKENI. V shed 2 bases and J shed 3 bases, with 11 bases lying between them. CDR3 bases: TGTGCCAGCTCACCAGGGGAAGGGGGCTACAATGAGCAGTTCTTC. Protein sequence: CASSPGEGGYNEQFF.

This clonotype was counted many times. The chain links TRBV20-1 to TRBJ1-2; D unclear. V was cut by 5 bases and J by 1 base, with 11 bases left in between. The germline gives CDR1 DFQATT, CDR2 SNEGSKA (reference sequence). The CDR3 extends over 13 amino acids. This chain's CDR3 is CSAPSGSNYGYTF. CDR3 nucleotide sequence: TGCAGTGCTCCCTCCGGGAGTAACTATGGCTACACCTTC.

In regard to this clonotype: This may be a read error: a much more frequent sequence differs by one nucleotide. The CDR3 reads CAGSKLTGRDEQFF. Here the CDR3 DNA reads TGTGCCGGCAGCAAGCTGACAGGGAGGGATGAGCAGTTCTTC. The V gene is TRBV11-2, the J gene TRBJ2-1; either TRBD1 or TRBD2 may fit D (7 bases each). The germline V gene encodes CDR1 SGHAT and CDR2 FQNNGV. The length of the CDR3 is 14 residues.

V gene TRBV27 combines with J gene TRBJ2-5, with D possibly TRBD2 on 6 matching bases. Trimming stripped 6 bases from V and 4 bases from J, with 18 bases between. Germline CDR1 and CDR2: MNHEY and SMNVEV (reference sequence). The CDR3 contains 15 residues. The CDR3 sequence is CASRVGQARGETQYF. As DNA, the CDR3 is TGTGCCAGCAGGGTAGGCCAAGCGCGGGGAGAGACCCAGTACTTC.

This clonotype was seen only a few times. The chain couples TRBV28 to TRBJ1-5, with 7 bases lining up with TRBD1. CDR3 length: 15 residues. Germline V lookup: CDR1 MDHEN, CDR2 SYDVKM. The junction had 14 bases not matched to a gene; V was cut back by 4 bases and J by 11 bases. The CDR3 loop reads CASSSTGTALRSQHF. The CDR3 DNA reads as TGTGCCAGCAGTTCCACCGGGACAGCCCTTCGTTCCCAGCATTTT.

This clonotype has a count of ten or more. V usage is TRBV2 and J usage is TRBJ2-1; D uncertain. Germline V gene lookup returns CDR1 SNHLY and CDR2 FYNNEI. V was trimmed by 0 bases and J by 13 bases, leaving 10 bases between them. The CDR3 runs 12 residues. In nucleotides, the CDR3 is TGTGCCAGCAGTGAAGCGTACGGCAGACAGTTCTTC. As protein: CASSEAYGRQFF.